This note documents a single TCR beta chain sequence. Its antigen is unknown. Method: immunoSEQ multiplex PCR; TCRdb's copy keeps in-frame clones and lacks some. The table lists approximately 13,000 clones, 90% of them singletons. The CDR3 covers 14 residues. From germline, CDR1 is SGHNT and CDR2 YYREEE (reference sequence). The V gene lost 1 base and the J gene lost 5 bases, with 12 bases spanning the gap. The entry originates in a study of STAT3 mutations in large granular lymphocyte leukemia. Study-wide results and caveats: In T-cell large granular lymphocyte leukemia, about half of patients showed multiple immunodominant subclonotypes. Treatment regimens differed across patients between samplings.

The V and J genes are TRBV5-4 and TRBJ2-5; perhaps TRBD1 as D (5 bases). This TCR derives from a man aged 40-50 years with T-cell large granular lymphocyte leukemia. Some clones in this sample may be carry-over from other donors' samples. Material: peripheral blood mononuclear cells. The chain's CDR3 is CASSLTGLIETQYF. The CDR3 DNA reads TGTGCCAGCAGCTTGACAGGCCTAATTGAGACCCAGTACTTC.